These 27 T cell receptor beta chains came from one sample sequenced in a study of cytomegalovirus exposure and HLA in healthy donors. 60 Vbeta and 13 Jbeta primers were used in PCR. Method: immunoSEQ multiplex PCR; TCRdb's copy keeps in-frame clones and lacks some. The table records roughly 150,000 clones, around 75% of them present only once. Sequencing was carried out using PBMCs. All receptors come from a man aged 55 to 70 in good health and CMV-seronegative.

This clone was seen a few times. CDR3 DNA sequence: TGCGCCAGCCAGCTAGCGGCAAGCTCCTACGAGCAGTACTTC. It codes for CASQLAASSYEQYF. The chain links TRBV5-1 to TRBJ2-7; 7 bases line up with TRBD2. CDR3 length: 14 amino acids. CDR1 is SGHRS, CDR2 YFSETQ, per germline. Unmatched junction bases numbered 7, after V lost 7 bases and J lost 0 bases.

The gene calls are TRBV28 and TRBJ1-5; 9 bases match TRBD1. The CDR3 extends over 14 amino acids. In germline, CDR1 is MDHEN, CDR2 SYDVKM. V trimming: 6 bases; J trimming: 5 bases; junction bases outside the gene matches: 5. The CDR3 region is CASSSGQGDQPQHF. Written as DNA, the CDR3 is TGTGCCAGCAGCTCGGGACAGGGCGATCAGCCCCAGCATTTT.

The chain is built from TRBV7-2 and TRBJ2-2; D possibly corresponds to TRBD1 (5 bases). Trimming cost V 7 bases and J 7 bases, with 19 bases left between them. CDR1 is SGHTA, CDR2 FQGNSA, per germline. The CDR3 runs 15 residues. The CDR3, as DNA: TGTGCCAGCACCCAATCGACAGTCCAGAGCGGGGAGCTGTTTTTT. This encodes CASTQSTVQSGELFF.

The gene calls are TRBV6-5 and TRBJ2-7; D is possibly TRBD1 (6 bases). Germline CDR1 and CDR2: MNHEY and SVGAGI. This CDR3 has 14 amino acids. The ends were cut back, 4 bases at V and 1 base at J, with 11 bases in the middle. CDR3 residues: CASSFDRLSYEQYF. CDR3 DNA: TGTGCCAGCAGTTTCGACAGGCTATCCTACGAGCAGTACTTC.

V gene TRBV6-1 combines with J gene TRBJ2-3, with 8 bases that match TRBD2. CDR3 length: 14 amino acids. Germline trimming cut 2 bases from V and 5 bases from J; bases unmatched to any gene: 3. CDR1 is MNHNS and CDR2 is SASEGT in the germline V gene. The CDR3 nucleotides are TGTGCCAGCAGTGAACGACTAGCGTTAGATACGCAGTATTTT. Translating gives CASSERLALDTQYF.

This chain uses TRBV7-3 with TRBJ2-3; tentatively, D is TRBD1 (6 bases). V was pared by 2 bases and J by 2 bases, with 14 bases between. CDR3 length: 16 residues. Per the germline V gene, CDR1 is SGHTA and CDR2 is FQGTGA. CDR3 sequence (DNA): TGTGCCAGCAGCTTACCAGGGGCAGGGAACACAGATACGCAGTATTTT. It specifies CASSLPGAGNTDTQYF.

V gene TRBV6-1 combines with J gene TRBJ1-1; D remains unclear. Between the trimmed V and J ends, which lost 3 bases and 0 bases, there was a span of 8 bases. Per germline, CDR1 MNHNS and CDR2 SASEGT. The CDR3 loop spans 14 amino acids. CDR3: CASSDGPMNTEAFF. The CDR3 nucleotides are TGTGCCAGCAGTGACGGTCCGATGAACACTGAAGCTTTCTTT.

The chain links TRBV27 to TRBJ1-2, with D possibly TRBD1 on 5 matching bases. CDR1 is MNHEY, CDR2 SMNVEV, per germline (reference sequence). This CDR3 is 14 amino acids long. V lost 5 bases, J lost 6 bases, and 16 bases lay in between. CDR3 nucleotide sequence: TGTGCCAGCAGTCCCAACGGCAGGGCAGATGGCTACACCTTC. This encodes CASSPNGRADGYTF.

This clone was detected once. This chain uses TRBV5-6 with TRBJ2-1; 13 positions match TRBD2. The CDR3 loop spans 16 amino acids. The trim removed 4 bases at V and 5 bases at J, leaving 6 bases unmatched. Germline values: CDR1 SGHDT, CDR2 YYEEEE. The chain's CDR3 is CASSEGLAGVNNEQFF. CDR3 in DNA: TGTGCCAGCAGCGAAGGACTAGCGGGAGTAAACAATGAGCAGTTCTTC. Combining the CDR3 with reference TRBV5-6 and TRBJ2-1 gives the whole variable domain DAGVTQSPTHLIKTRGQQVTLRCSPKSGHDTVSWYQQALGQGPQFIFQYYEEEERQRGNFPDRFSGHQFPNYSSELNVNALLLGDSALYLCASSEGLAGVNNEQFFGPGTRLTVL.

This clone was recorded a few times. The chain links TRBV29-1 to TRBJ1-2, with D perhaps matching TRBD1 (5 bases). The CDR3 extends over 11 amino acids. Deletions cut 6 bases from V and 2 bases from J, with 7 bases between. CDR1 and CDR2 from the germline V gene are SQVTM and ANQGSEA. The DNA for the CDR3 is TGCAGCGTGGACAAGAACTATGGCTACACCTTC. It translates to CSVDKNYGYTF.

This rearrangement joins TRBV9 to TRBJ2-1; D gene unclear. Germline-derived CDR1 and CDR2 are SGDLS and YYNGEE. The CDR3 covers 15 residues. The ends were cut back, 3 bases at V and 7 bases at J, with 17 bases in the middle. CDR3 DNA: TGTGCCAGCAGCGCTGGTCTCCAGGAAGGTAATGAGCAGTTCTTC. Translating it yields CASSAGLQEGNEQFF.

This chain uses TRBV5-4 with TRBJ2-5, with D possibly matching TRBD2 (5 bases). The CDR3 sequence is 16 residues long. V was clipped by 2 bases and J by 2 bases, with 16 bases between them. The germline V gene has CDR1 SGHNT and CDR2 YYREEE (reference sequence). Written as DNA, the CDR3 is TGTGCCAGCAGCTTATTCGGCAGAGCGGAACAAGAGACCCAGTACTTC. Protein product: CASSLFGRAEQETQYF.

The J gene is TRBJ2-7, the V gene TRBV30; D might be TRBD1 (5 bases). Deletions cut 1 base from V and 6 bases from J, with 13 bases between. The CDR3 is 13 residues long. CDR1 and CDR2 from the germline V gene are GTSNPN and SVGIG (reference sequence). The CDR3: CAWSETAEPEQYF. In DNA, the CDR3 is TGTGCCTGGAGTGAGACAGCCGAACCCGAGCAGTACTTC.

This clone has more than one count but fewer than ten. This chain links TRBV6-1 with TRBJ2-7, with D unclear. The CDR3 length is 14 residues. Germline V lookup: CDR1 MNHNS, CDR2 SASEGT. Trimming shortened V by 5 bases and J by 2 bases, and 13 bases separated the two germline ends. The CDR3 nucleotides are TGTGCCAGCAGTAAACATGCTCCCACCTACGAGCAGTACTTC. Protein: CASSKHAPTYEQYF.

This chain uses TRBV7-8 with TRBJ2-1, with 13 bases matching TRBD2. The CDR3 is 16 residues long. J gave up 2 bases and V 5 bases, and 3 bases lay outside the gene matches. Germline CDR1 is SGHVS and CDR2 is FQNEAQ. Here the CDR3 reads CASSRTSGRAYNEQFF. CDR3 DNA: TGTGCCAGCAGCAGAACTAGCGGGAGGGCCTACAATGAGCAGTTCTTC. The full variable domain, rest sourced from reference TRBV7-8 and TRBJ2-1, is GAGVSQSPRYKVAKRGQDVALRCDPISGHVSLFWYQQALGQGPEFLTYFQNEAQLDKSGLPSDRFFAERPEGSVSTLKIQRTQQEDSAVYLCASSRTSGRAYNEQFFGPGTRLTVL.

There are a few counts of this clone. The chain employs TRBV4-1 and TRBJ1-2, with a weak D call TRBD1 (6 bases). Trimming cost V 4 bases and J 9 bases, with 21 bases left between them. Germline loops: CDR1 MGHRA, CDR2 YSYEKL. The CDR3 length is 15 residues. CDR3 region: CASSLGGLPMSSYTF. The CDR3 bases are TGCGCCAGCAGCCTGGGGGGGCTACCTATGTCGAGCTACACCTTC.

The chain has TRBV11-2 and TRBJ1-1; 7 bases match TRBD1. This CDR3 comprises 14 residues. Unmatched junction bases numbered 4, after V lost 4 bases and J lost 2 bases. Germline values: CDR1 SGHAT, CDR2 FQNNGV. The CDR3 loop is CASSYDRENTEAFF. The CDR3 bases are TGTGCCAGCAGCTATGACAGGGAAAACACTGAAGCTTTCTTT.

This chain connects TRBV5-4 to TRBJ2-7; TRBD2 matches at 9 bases. Looked up from germline, CDR1 is SGHNT and CDR2 is YYREEE (reference sequence). CDR3 size: 15 residues. Unmatched junction bases numbered 9, after V lost 4 bases and J lost 4 bases. The CDR3 DNA follows: TGTGCCAGCAGCCACACTAGCGGGTCCCCTTACGAGCAGTACTTC. It is translated as CASSHTSGSPYEQYF.

This chain uses TRBV4-1 with TRBJ1-1; the D gene is possibly TRBD1 (5 bases). Deletions cut 1 base from V and 4 bases from J, with 13 bases between. CDR3 length: 15 residues. CDR1 MGHRA and CDR2 YSYEKL come from the germline V gene. Written as DNA, the CDR3 is TGCGCCAGCAGCCAAGGTTTGGGGCAGATCACTGAAGCTTTCTTT. Translated: CASSQGLGQITEAFF.

V usage is TRBV30 and J usage is TRBJ1-2; 7 bases fit TRBD1. Germline trimming cut 4 bases from V and 4 bases from J; bases unmatched to any gene: 15. The CDR3 loop spans 16 amino acids. The germline V gene has CDR1 GTSNPN and CDR2 SVGIG (reference sequence). The DNA for the CDR3 is TGTGCCTGGATAAGGACAGGCCCCCGCGCGGGCTATGGCTACACCTTC. The encoded protein is CAWIRTGPRAGYGYTF.

The chain joins TRBV30 to TRBJ2-6, with 7 bases identical to TRBD2. V shed 2 bases and J 0 bases; nucleotides not matched to a gene: 7. Germline loops: CDR1 GTSNPN, CDR2 SVGIG (reference sequence). This CDR3 is 17 amino acids long. CDR3 nucleotides: TGTGCCTGGAGTTGGGGAGGGGTCGGCTCTGGGGCCAACGTCCTGACTTTC. Protein: CAWSWGGVGSGANVLTF.

This clone was observed a handful of times. Distinct nucleotide sequences in the sample also encode this CDR3. CDR3 coding DNA: TGTGCCAGCAGCTTATCAGGAGGGAACACCGGGGAGCTGTTTTTT. It specifies CASSLSGGNTGELFF. The rearrangement uses TRBV7-3 and TRBJ2-2; maybe TRBD2 (5 bases). The V gene lost 2 bases and the J gene lost 1 base, with 8 bases spanning the gap. The CDR3 consists of 15 residues. Germline CDR1 SGHTA, CDR2 FQGTGA.

The chain couples TRBV5-4 to TRBJ2-5; D is ambiguous. This CDR3 has 14 amino acids. V was pared by 4 bases and J by 0 bases, with 10 bases between. Germline V gene lookup returns CDR1 SGHNT and CDR2 YYREEE (reference sequence). The CDR3 DNA is TGTGCCAGCAGCCCTGGCGGAGACCAAGAGACCCAGTACTTC. Translation gives CASSPGGDQETQYF.

This clone was recorded only once. The rearrangement uses TRBV7-9 and TRBJ1-1, with no clear D. V lost 7 bases, J lost 1 base, and 13 bases lay in between. The CDR3 loop spans 14 amino acids. Germline CDR1 is SEHNR and CDR2 is FQNEAQ (reference sequence). The CDR3 region has the DNA TGTGCCAGCACCTTGGGAGGAACGAACACTGAAGCTTTCTTT. It translates to CASTLGGTNTEAFF.

J is TRBJ1-4 and V is TRBV30; D gene uncertain. V lost 1 base and J 7 bases, leaving 4 bases between the germline ends. CDR1 is GTSNPN and CDR2 is SVGIG in the germline V gene (reference sequence). CDR3 length: 11 amino acids. As DNA, the CDR3 is TGTGCCTGGAGTGGCGCTGAAAAACTGTTTTTT. Translated: CAWSGAEKLFF.

The chain links TRBV7-3 to TRBJ2-3, with TRBD2 matching 7 bases. CDR1 and CDR2 (germline): SGHTA, FQGTGA. The CDR3 is 14 amino acids. V lost 5 bases, J lost 9 bases, and 11 bases stayed unmatched. CDR3 sequence reads: CASSPRTSRETQYF. CDR3 nucleotide sequence: TGTGCCAGCAGCCCCAGGACTAGTCGCGAGACGCAGTATTTT.

Points on this clone: The junction differs from germline at one of its ends, possibly a read error. The CDR3 spells CASSDGTAYGGELFF. The CDR3 DNA is TGTGCTAGCAGCGACGGGACAGCCTATGGCGGGGAGCTGTTTTTT. V gene TRBV7-7 combines with J gene TRBJ2-2, with 7 positions matching TRBD1. Germline V CDR1 and CDR2: SSHAT, FNYEAQ (reference sequence). The CDR3 sequence is 15 residues long.